The 23 T cell receptor beta chains in this list originate from one sample, sequenced in a study of CD8 T cells in ankylosing spondylitis. MiXCR was run by TCRdb on the 5' RACE reads, yielding one entry per CDR3 protein. The sample contains just over 350,000 distinct CDR3 sequences, 20% of which appear only once. The sequencing input was blood, either unsorted or a sorted T cell fraction (not recorded which). The source of these receptors is a male donor with ankylosing spondylitis or in good health (not recorded which).

The V and J genes are TRBV20-1 and TRBJ2-7; the D is unclear. The germline CDR1 and CDR2 sequences are DFQATT and SNEGSKA (reference sequence). Trimming took 6 bases from V and 3 from J, leaving 21 bases between them. The CDR3 sequence is 15 residues long. The DNA of the CDR3 is TGCAGTGCCCGAACGGGCAGGCGGATCTTCTACGAGCAGTACTTC. Its protein product is CSARTGRRIFYEQYF.

CDR3 in amino acids: CASSVDDENTEAFF. Here the CDR3 DNA reads TGTGCCAGCAGCGTAGATGATGAGAACACTGAAGCTTTCTTT. The chain joins TRBV9 to TRBJ1-1, with no clear D. With 0 bases removed from V and 1 base from J, the gap between germline ends came to 7 bases. Germline-derived CDR1 and CDR2 are SGDLS and YYNGEE. The CDR3 is 14 residues long.

This sequence joins TRBV28 and TRBJ2-3, with 10 bases identical to TRBD1. J was trimmed by 3 bases and V by 6 bases; bases with no gene match: 9. The CDR3 extends over 16 amino acids. The germline V gene encodes CDR1 MDHEN and CDR2 SYDVKM. The CDR3 DNA follows: TGTGCCAGCAGGGGGGGACAGGGGCGCGTGACAGATACGCAGTATTTT. It specifies CASRGGQGRVTDTQYF. The whole variable domain, filled in from reference TRBV28 and TRBJ2-3, reads DVKVTQSSRYLVKRTGEKVFLECVQDMDHENMFWYRQDPGLGLRLIYFSYDVKMKEKGDIPEGYSVSREKKERFSLILESASTNQTSMYLCASRGGQGRVTDTQYFGPGTRLTVL.

The chain has TRBV12-3 or TRBV12-4 and TRBJ2-7; unclear D gene. The CDR3 is 14 residues long. Trimming shortened V by 2 bases and J by 5 bases, and 13 bases separated the two germline ends. CDR3 region: CASSLWSQAHEQYF. In DNA form, the CDR3 reads TGTGCCAGCAGTTTATGGTCCCAGGCCCACGAGCAGTACTTC.

This chain joins TRBV28 and TRBJ1-1, with 7 bases matching TRBD1. The trim removed 2 bases at V and 4 bases at J, leaving 7 bases unmatched. Germline-derived CDR1 and CDR2 are MDHEN and SYDVKM. The length of the CDR3 is 15 residues. In nucleotides, the CDR3 is TGTGCCAGCAGTTTACGACAGGGATCGGGCACTGAAGCTTTCTTT. Translating gives CASSLRQGSGTEAFF.

This chain links TRBV5-1 with TRBJ2-7; TRBD2 might be the D (5 bases). The CDR3 is 14 amino acids. The germline CDR1 and CDR2 sequences are SGHRS and YFSETQ. The V and J ends lost 0 bases and 5 bases respectively, with 12 bases between them. DNA of the CDR3: TGCGCCAGCAGCTTGGATGTGGAGGAGGACGAGCAGTACTTC. It specifies CASSLDVEEDEQYF.

This clonotype was seen a few times. The rearrangement links TRBV20-1 to TRBJ2-7, with D tentatively TRBD1 (5 bases). This CDR3 is built from 13 residues. Trimming left V 1 base short and J 2 bases short, with 9 bases between. Germline V gene sequence: CDR1 DFQATT, CDR2 SNEGSKA (reference sequence). The CDR3 here is CSARAQGAYEQYF. CDR3 DNA sequence: TGCAGTGCTAGAGCGCAAGGGGCCTACGAGCAGTACTTC.

J is TRBJ2-1 and V is TRBV12-3 or TRBV12-4; 8 nucleotides agree with TRBD2. The junction had 20 bases not matched to a gene; V was cut back by 6 bases and J by 10 bases. This CDR3 is 17 amino acids long. CDR3 sequence reads: CASRTPRTSGTPGEQFF. CDR3 nucleotide sequence: TGTGCCAGCAGAACCCCCCGCACTAGCGGCACGCCGGGGGAGCAGTTCTTC.

This rearrangement joins TRBV7-6 to TRBJ2-1, with D maybe TRBD2 (6 bases). This CDR3 has 16 residues. Germline CDR1 and CDR2: SGHVS and FNYEAQ. Trimming shortened V by 5 bases and J by 7 bases, and 21 bases separated the two germline ends. CDR3 DNA sequence: TGTGCCAGCAGCCAACCCCGTGGGACTGGGGGAAATGAGCAGTTCTTC. Protein sequence: CASSQPRGTGGNEQFF.

This clonotype was seen a few times. The rearrangement uses TRBV20-1 and TRBJ2-7; 7 bases agree with TRBD1. Germline V CDR1 and CDR2: DFQATT, SNEGSKA (reference sequence). J lost 3 bases, V lost 0 bases, and 8 bases had no gene match. The CDR3 runs 15 residues. CDR3 region: CSARDQGQAFYEQYF. CDR3 coding DNA: TGCAGTGCTAGAGATCAAGGACAGGCGTTCTACGAGCAGTACTTC.

This clonotype was counted between two and nine times. The chain is built from TRBV9 and TRBJ2-3, with a possible D match to TRBD2 (5 bases). This CDR3 is built from 15 residues. Trimming removed 5 bases from V and 0 bases from J, with 13 bases in between. Germline V gene data show CDR1 as SGDLS and CDR2 as YYNGEE. The CDR3 protein is CASSRRTESTDTQYF. The CDR3 DNA sequence: TGTGCCAGCAGTAGGAGGACGGAGAGCACAGATACGCAGTATTTT.

This clonotype was counted a single time. The J gene is TRBJ2-1, the V gene TRBV13; the match to TRBD2 covers 14 bases. The CDR3 runs 19 residues. The germline gives CDR1 PRHDT, CDR2 FYEKMQ (reference sequence). V shed 11 bases, J shed 0 bases, and the junction held 15 bases outside the gene matches. The CDR3 loop is CAFSSGLAGDRYSYNEQFF. The DNA for the CDR3 is TGTGCCTTCAGCTCGGGACTAGCGGGGGACCGGTACTCCTACAATGAGCAGTTCTTC.

The rearrangement links TRBV7-9 to TRBJ2-5; D gene uncertain. Trimming cost V 5 bases and J 5 bases, with 15 bases left between them. The CDR3 spans 14 residues. Germline V gene data show CDR1 as SEHNR and CDR2 as FQNEAQ (reference sequence). The CDR3 DNA reads as TGTGCCAGCAGCGCGGTTCCCGGCCTCGAGACCCAGTACTTC. Encoded protein: CASSAVPGLETQYF.

This clonotype was recorded at least ten times. The chain combines TRBV3-1 with TRBJ2-3; 7 bases are shared with TRBD2. The V segment lost 1 base and the J segment 4 bases; nucleotides outside the gene matches: 5. Germline assignment: CDR1 LGHDT and CDR2 YNNKEL (reference sequence). CDR3 length: 15 residues. CDR3 residues: CASSQGTSSADTQYF. In DNA, the CDR3 is TGTGCCAGCAGCCAAGGGACTAGTTCCGCAGATACGCAGTATTTT.

In its sample, this clonotype was seen a few times. The chain combines TRBV20-1 with TRBJ1-3; possible D gene TRBD1, 5 bases. Germline V gene data show CDR1 as DFQATT and CDR2 as SNEGSKA (reference sequence). The CDR3 is made up of 13 amino acids. Trimming took off 3 bases at V and 9 bases at J, with 15 bases between the two ends. CDR3 DNA sequence: TGCAGTGCTAGGACCGGGACCCCTATCACCATATATTTT. It codes for CSARTGTPITIYF.

A few counts support this clonotype. The V gene is TRBV28, the J gene TRBJ1-5; D ambiguous. The length of the CDR3 is 11 residues. Trimming shortened V by 3 bases and J by 6 bases, and 3 bases separated the two germline ends. From germline, CDR1 is MDHEN and CDR2 SYDVKM. CDR3 bases: TGTGCCAGCAGTTTCAGTCAGCCCCAGCATTTT. Its protein is CASSFSQPQHF.

V is TRBV28 and J is TRBJ2-2; 8 positions match TRBD1. Per the germline V gene, CDR1 is MDHEN and CDR2 is SYDVKM. V lost 7 bases to trimming and J lost 8 bases; unmatched junction nucleotides: 15. This CDR3 is built from 16 residues. CDR3 coding DNA: TGTGCCAGCAAAACATGGACAGGGTCAAAGTCTGGGGAGCTGTTTTTT. Amino acid sequence: CASKTWTGSKSGELFF.

This clonotype showed up just a few times. V is TRBV4-1 and J is TRBJ2-7; the D gene could be TRBD1 or TRBD2 (5 bases each). CDR3 length: 15 residues. Trimming shortened V by 3 bases and J by 0 bases, and 12 bases separated the two germline ends. Germline V gives CDR1 MGHRA, CDR2 YSYEKL. The CDR3 reads CASSHSGRSSYEQYF. The CDR3 DNA reads as TGCGCCAGCAGCCACTCGGGACGGAGCTCCTACGAGCAGTACTTC.

The chain has TRBV11-2 and TRBJ2-7, with D perhaps matching TRBD1 (6 bases). Germline V gene lookup returns CDR1 SGHAT and CDR2 FQNNGV. V shed 5 bases and J shed 0 bases, with 26 bases lying between them. The CDR3 totals 19 residues. This CDR3 reads CASSPAGESTRSSSYEQYF. The CDR3 DNA is TGTGCCAGCAGCCCGGCAGGGGAATCTACCAGGTCGAGCTCCTACGAGCAGTACTTC.

This clonotype was observed a handful of times. This sequence joins TRBV3-1 and TRBJ2-7, with TRBD1 matching 9 bases. V was clipped by 3 bases and J by 2 bases; unmatched bases: 11. This CDR3 has 17 amino acids. Germline assignment: CDR1 LGHDT and CDR2 YNNKEL (reference sequence). The CDR3 coding sequence is TGTGCCAGCAGCCACCTACAGGGGGCTGAATTTACCTACGAGCAGTACTTC. Amino acid sequence: CASSHLQGAEFTYEQYF.

In this sample, this clonotype turned up a few times. The CDR3 reads CASSSSQASYEQYF. In nucleotides, the CDR3 is TGTGCCAGCAGTTCCAGCCAAGCCTCCTACGAGCAGTACTTC. The chain combines TRBV6-5 with TRBJ2-7, with D uncertain. The CDR3 spans 14 residues. The germline V and J ends were trimmed by 4 bases and 0 bases, with 10 bases remaining between them. Germline V gene lookup returns CDR1 MNHEY and CDR2 SVGAGI.

The chain has TRBV24-1 and TRBJ2-7; D is possibly TRBD1 (5 bases). The length of the CDR3 is 16 residues. Between the trimmed V and J ends, which lost 4 bases and 2 bases, there was a span of 17 bases. Germline CDR1 is KGHDR and CDR2 is SFDVKD. CDR3 nucleotides: TGTGCCACCAGTGAATACACAGGACCAGCCACCTACGAGCAGTACTTC. Encoded protein: CATSEYTGPATYEQYF.

V gene TRBV15 combines with J gene TRBJ2-7; 10 bases align to TRBD1. The CDR3 length is 15 residues. Germline loops: CDR1 LNHNV, CDR2 YYDKDF (reference sequence). Trimming at V came to 4 bases and at J to 2 bases, leaving 5 bases not matched to a gene. This CDR3 reads CATSTRGTGAYEQYF. In nucleotides, the CDR3 is TGTGCCACCAGCACTCGAGGGACAGGGGCCTACGAGCAGTACTTC. Full variable domain (remainder filled in from reference TRBV15 and TRBJ2-7): DAMVIQNPRYQVTQFGKPVTLSCSQTLNHNVMYWYQQKSSQAPKLLFHYYDKDFNNEADTPDNFQSRRPNTSFCFLDIRSPGLGDTAMYLCATSTRGTGAYEQYFGPGTRLTVT.